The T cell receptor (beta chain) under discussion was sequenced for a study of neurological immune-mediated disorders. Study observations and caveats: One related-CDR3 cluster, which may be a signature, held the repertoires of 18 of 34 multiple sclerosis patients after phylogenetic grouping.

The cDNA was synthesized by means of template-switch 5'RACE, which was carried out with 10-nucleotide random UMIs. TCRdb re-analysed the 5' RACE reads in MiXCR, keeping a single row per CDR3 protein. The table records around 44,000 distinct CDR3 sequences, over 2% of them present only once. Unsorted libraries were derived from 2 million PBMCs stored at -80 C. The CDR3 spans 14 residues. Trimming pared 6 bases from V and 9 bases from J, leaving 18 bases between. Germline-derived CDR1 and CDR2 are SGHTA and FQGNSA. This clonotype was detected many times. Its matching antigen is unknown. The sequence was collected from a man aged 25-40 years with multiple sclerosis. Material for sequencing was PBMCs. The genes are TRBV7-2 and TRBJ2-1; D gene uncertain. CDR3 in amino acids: CASRVFGDLGEQFF. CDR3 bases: TGTGCCAGCAGGGTATTCGGTGATCTGGGTGAGCAGTTCTTC.